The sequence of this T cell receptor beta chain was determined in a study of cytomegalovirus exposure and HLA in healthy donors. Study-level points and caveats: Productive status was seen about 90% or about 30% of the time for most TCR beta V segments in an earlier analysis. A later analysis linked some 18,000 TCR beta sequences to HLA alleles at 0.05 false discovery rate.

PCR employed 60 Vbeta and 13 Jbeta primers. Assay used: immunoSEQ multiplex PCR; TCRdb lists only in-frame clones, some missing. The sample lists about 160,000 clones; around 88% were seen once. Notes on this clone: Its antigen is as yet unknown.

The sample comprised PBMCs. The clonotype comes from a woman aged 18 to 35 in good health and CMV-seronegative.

CDR3 loop: CASSPGQGGGEAFF. Written as DNA, the CDR3 is TGTGCCAGCAGCCCAGGACAGGGAGGGGGGGAAGCTTTCTTT. The chain combines TRBV7-9 with TRBJ1-1, with 8 nucleotides matching TRBD1. Looked up from germline, CDR1 is SEHNR and CDR2 is FQNEAQ (reference sequence). V was pared by 5 bases and J by 8 bases, with 10 bases of the junction left unmatched. The CDR3 covers 14 residues.